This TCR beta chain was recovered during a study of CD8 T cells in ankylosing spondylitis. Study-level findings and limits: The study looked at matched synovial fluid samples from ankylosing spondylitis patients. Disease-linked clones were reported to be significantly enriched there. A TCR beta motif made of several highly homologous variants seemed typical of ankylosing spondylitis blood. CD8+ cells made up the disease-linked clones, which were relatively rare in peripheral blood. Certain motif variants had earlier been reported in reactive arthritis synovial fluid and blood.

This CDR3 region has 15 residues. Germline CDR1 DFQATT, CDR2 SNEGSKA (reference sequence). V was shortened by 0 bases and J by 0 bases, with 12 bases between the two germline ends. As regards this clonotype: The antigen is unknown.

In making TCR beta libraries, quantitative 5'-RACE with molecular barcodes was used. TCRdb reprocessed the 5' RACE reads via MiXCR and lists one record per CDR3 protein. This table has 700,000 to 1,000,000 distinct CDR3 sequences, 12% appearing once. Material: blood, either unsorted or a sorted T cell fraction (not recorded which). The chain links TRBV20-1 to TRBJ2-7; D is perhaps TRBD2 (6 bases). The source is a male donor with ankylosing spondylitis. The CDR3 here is CSARDGGRNSYEQYF. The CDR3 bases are TGCAGTGCTAGAGATGGAGGGAGGAACTCCTACGAGCAGTACTTC.